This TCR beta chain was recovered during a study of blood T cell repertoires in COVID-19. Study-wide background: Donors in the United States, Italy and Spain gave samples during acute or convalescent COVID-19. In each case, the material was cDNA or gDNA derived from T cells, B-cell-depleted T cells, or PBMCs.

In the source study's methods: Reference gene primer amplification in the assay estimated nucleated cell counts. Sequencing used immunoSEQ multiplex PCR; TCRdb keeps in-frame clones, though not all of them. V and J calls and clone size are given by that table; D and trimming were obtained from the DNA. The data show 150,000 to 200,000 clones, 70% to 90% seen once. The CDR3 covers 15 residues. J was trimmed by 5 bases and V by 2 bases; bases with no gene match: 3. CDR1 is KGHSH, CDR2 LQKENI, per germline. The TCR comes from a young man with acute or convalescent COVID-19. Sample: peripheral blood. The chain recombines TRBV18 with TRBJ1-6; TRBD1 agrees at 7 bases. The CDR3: CASSPSDRNNSPLHF. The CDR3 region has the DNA TGTGCCAGCTCACCATCGGACAGGAATAATTCACCCCTCCACTTT.